Below, 16 T cell receptor beta chains from the same sample are listed, as sequenced in a study of T cells in localized non-small cell lung cancer. Sequencing was performed with immunoSEQ multiplex PCR; in TCRdb, only in-frame clones are kept and a portion is missing. The sample has tens of thousands of clones, just over 85% seen once. This specimen was peripheral blood, taken before any cancer treatment. These receptors originate from a male donor at least 60 years old with stage III squamous cell lung carcinoma.

This rearrangement joins TRBV19 to TRBJ1-4; 8 bases align to TRBD1. The ends lost 1 base at V and 5 bases at J; junction bases unmatched: 3. Germline-derived CDR1 and CDR2 are LNHDA and SQIVND (reference sequence). This CDR3 is 15 amino acids long. The CDR3 here is CASSIGQGWNEKLFF. For the CDR3, the DNA is TGTGCCAGTAGTATAGGACAGGGGTGGAATGAAAAACTGTTTTTT.

The chain carries TRBV5-1 and TRBJ2-7, with 7 bases matching TRBD1. Germline V gene lookup returns CDR1 SGHRS and CDR2 YFSETQ. V lost 2 bases and J lost 2; bases outside the gene matches: 7. This CDR3 region has 15 residues. The CDR3 loop reads CASSFGQGVTYEQYF. The CDR3 DNA reads as TGCGCCAGCAGCTTTGGTCAGGGGGTTACCTACGAGCAGTACTTC.

The DNA for the CDR3 is TGTGCCACCAGCAGAGATTCTGGAGGGGCGACATACGAGCAGTACTTC. It codes for CATSRDSGGATYEQYF. This chain links TRBV15 with TRBJ2-7; a possible D gene is TRBD2 (6 bases). V was trimmed by 0 bases and J by 4 bases, leaving 16 bases between them. This CDR3 comprises 16 residues. The germline V gene encodes CDR1 LNHNV and CDR2 YYDKDF (reference sequence).

The CDR3 DNA follows: TGTGCCAGCAGTCCCCCCCCCGCGAGGGGAAACACCATATATTTT. This gives the protein CASSPPPARGNTIYF. The rearrangement uses TRBV28 and TRBJ1-3; D unclear. The V end was cut by 5 bases, the J end by 4 bases, with 15 bases between. Looked up from germline, CDR1 is MDHEN and CDR2 is SYDVKM. This CDR3 has 15 residues. Drawing the rest from reference TRBV28 and TRBJ1-3, the complete variable domain is DVKVTQSSRYLVKRTGEKVFLECVQDMDHENMFWYRQDPGLGLRLIYFSYDVKMKEKGDIPEGYSVSREKKERFSLILESASTNQTSMYLCASSPPPARGNTIYFGEGSWLTVV.

This clone occurred a few times. This chain uses TRBV19 with TRBJ2-1; no clear D. Trimming pared 3 bases from V and 5 bases from J, leaving 5 bases between. This CDR3 comprises 12 residues. Germline loops: CDR1 LNHDA, CDR2 SQIVND (reference sequence). In nucleotides, the CDR3 is TGTGCCAGTAGTATCTACGACAATGAGCAGTTCTTC. Protein product: CASSIYDNEQFF.

V usage is TRBV7-2 and J usage is TRBJ2-1; 9 bases match TRBD2. The CDR3 is 17 residues long. Germline lookup yields CDR1 SGHTA and CDR2 FQGNSA. Germline trimming cut 0 bases from V and 0 bases from J; bases unmatched to any gene: 3. The CDR3 loop reads CASSLALAGGSYNEQFF. The CDR3 DNA follows: TGTGCCAGCAGCTTAGCACTAGCGGGCGGCTCCTACAATGAGCAGTTCTTC.

This clone was observed once. The gene calls are TRBV7-3 and TRBJ1-2; D is uncertain. Germline lookup yields CDR1 SGHTA and CDR2 FQGTGA. This CDR3 spans 13 amino acids. The V gene lost 5 bases and the J gene lost 8 bases, with 15 bases spanning the gap. The CDR3 nucleotides read TGTGCCAGCAGCCCCCAAGGTGGGGAGGGCTACACCTTC. It yields the protein CASSPQGGEGYTF.

This chain uses TRBV5-1 with TRBJ2-3; TRBD1 is a possible D gene (6 bases). This CDR3 comprises 16 residues. The V gene lost 0 bases and the J gene lost 4 bases, with 15 bases spanning the gap. Germline V lookup: CDR1 SGHRS, CDR2 YFSETQ. The DNA of the CDR3 is TGCGCCAGCAGCTTGGATGGGGCAGGGGCGGCAGATACGCAGTATTTT. It specifies CASSLDGAGAADTQYF.

Many counts were recorded for this clone. The chain combines TRBV7-2 with TRBJ1-1; D not resolved. Germline values: CDR1 SGHTA, CDR2 FQGNSA. V gave up 1 base and J gave up 9 bases, with 9 bases separating them. CDR3 size: 12 residues. The CDR3 loop reads CASSLEHGKAFF. The CDR3 bases are TGTGCCAGCAGCTTAGAACATGGTAAAGCTTTCTTT.

The chain couples TRBV5-6 to TRBJ2-1; TRBD1 matches 12 bases. After removal of 0 bases from V and 7 bases from J, the junction contained 5 bases not matched to a gene. This CDR3 has 16 residues. Germline loops: CDR1 SGHDT, CDR2 YYEEEE. The CDR3 here is CASSLDPGQGANEQFF. CDR3 sequence (DNA): TGTGCCAGCAGCTTGGATCCGGGACAGGGGGCGAATGAGCAGTTCTTC.

V is TRBV7-8 and J is TRBJ2-7; D may be TRBD2 (5 bases). This CDR3 comprises 12 residues. From germline, CDR1 is SGHVS and CDR2 FQNEAQ. V lost 2 bases and J 4 bases, leaving 6 bases between the germline ends. For the CDR3, the DNA is TGTGCCAGCAGCTTAAGCGGATACGAGCAGTACTTC. It yields the protein CASSLSGYEQYF.

The chain couples TRBV28 to TRBJ1-6; TRBD1 agrees at 8 bases. Germline V lookup: CDR1 MDHEN, CDR2 SYDVKM. Trimming cost V 6 bases and J 7 bases; bases outside gene matches: 14. This CDR3 has 17 residues. In DNA form, the CDR3 reads TGTGCCAGCAGAACCCCCAGGGGGCGTATGATCAATTCACCCCTCCACTTT. It translates to CASRTPRGRMINSPLHF.

The DNA for the CDR3 is TGTGCCATCAGTGAGTCGGGCGGGGACTCCTACGAGCAGTACTTC. This encodes CAISESGGDSYEQYF. The gene calls are TRBV10-3 and TRBJ2-7, with D possibly matching TRBD2 (6 bases). Germline V gene lookup returns CDR1 ENHRY and CDR2 SYGVKD. The CDR3 is 15 amino acids. V lost 0 bases and J 0 bases, leaving 9 bases between the germline ends.

V gene TRBV28 combines with J gene TRBJ2-4; no reliable D call. The CDR3 spans 14 residues. The germline CDR1 and CDR2 sequences are MDHEN and SYDVKM. The ends were cut back, 9 bases at V and 1 base at J, with 13 bases in the middle. The CDR3 loop is CASTVSQAKNIQYF. DNA for the CDR3: TGTGCCAGTACAGTGTCTCAGGCCAAAAACATTCAGTACTTC.

The chain joins TRBV11-3 to TRBJ1-1; TRBD1 is a possible D gene (5 bases). This CDR3 is built from 15 residues. The V end lost 5 bases, the J end lost 0 bases, and 13 bases lay between the germline ends. CDR1 is SGHNT, CDR2 YENEEA, per germline. CDR3 loop: CASSRGGALNTEAFF. The CDR3 DNA reads as TGTGCCAGCAGCCGCGGCGGGGCCCTGAACACTGAAGCTTTCTTT. The full variable domain, with the rest looked up from reference TRBV11-3 and TRBJ1-1, is EAGVVQSPRYKIIEKKQPVAFWCNPISGHNTLYWYLQNLGQGPELLIRYENEEAVDDSQLPKDRFSAERLKGVDSTLKIQPAELGDSAVYLCASSRGGALNTEAFFGQGTRLTVV.

The chain carries TRBV5-1 and TRBJ1-1; 8 bases match TRBD1. V trimming: 4 bases; J trimming: 3 bases; junction bases outside the gene matches: 8. The CDR3 is made up of 15 amino acids. Germline V gene data show CDR1 as SGHRS and CDR2 as YFSETQ. The CDR3 region is CASSPRGRKDTEAFF. The CDR3 DNA sequence: TGCGCCAGCAGCCCCAGGGGGCGCAAGGACACTGAAGCTTTCTTT.